This TCR beta chain was profiled in a study of cytomegalovirus exposure and HLA in healthy donors. Germline assignment: CDR1 SGHDT and CDR2 YYEEEE. The CDR3 contains 13 residues. J was trimmed by 7 bases and V by 5 bases; bases with no gene match: 5. Overall study results and limits: Links to common viral pathogens appeared, in a later analysis, for several of the most significant clusters.

PCR amplification relied on 60 Vbeta primers (plus 13 Jbeta primers). TCRdb's copy holds only in-frame clones and misses some; the assay was immunoSEQ multiplex PCR. There are some 130,000 clones in the sample; 80% occur only once, and approximately 0.97% lies in the top ten. As to this clone: As yet, its antigen is unknown.

The clonotype was recovered from a human donor in good health. The chain employs TRBV5-6 and TRBJ2-4, with 8 bases matching TRBD2. The material sequenced was PBMCs. This CDR3 reads CASSSGVGNIQYF. The DNA for the CDR3 is TGTGCCAGCAGTAGCGGGGTTGGGAACATTCAGTACTTC.